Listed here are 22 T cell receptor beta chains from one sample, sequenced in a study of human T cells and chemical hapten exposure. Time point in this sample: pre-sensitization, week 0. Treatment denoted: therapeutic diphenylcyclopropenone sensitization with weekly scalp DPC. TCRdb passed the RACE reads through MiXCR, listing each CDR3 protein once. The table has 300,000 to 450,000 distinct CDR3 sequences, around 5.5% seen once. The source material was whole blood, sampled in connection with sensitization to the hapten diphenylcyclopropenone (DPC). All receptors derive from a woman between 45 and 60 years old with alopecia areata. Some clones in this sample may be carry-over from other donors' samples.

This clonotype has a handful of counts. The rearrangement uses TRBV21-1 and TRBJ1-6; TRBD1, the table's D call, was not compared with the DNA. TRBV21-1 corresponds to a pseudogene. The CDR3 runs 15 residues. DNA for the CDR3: TGTGCCAGCAGCCCCTGGGAAAAGGGGACTTCACCCCTCCACTTT. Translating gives CASSPWEKGTSPLHF.

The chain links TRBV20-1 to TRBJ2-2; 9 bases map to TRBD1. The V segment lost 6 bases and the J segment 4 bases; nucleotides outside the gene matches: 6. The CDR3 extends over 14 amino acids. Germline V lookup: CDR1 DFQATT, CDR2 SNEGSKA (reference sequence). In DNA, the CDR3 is TGCAGTGCCCCCGAACAGGGGGCCACCGGGGAGCTGTTTTTT. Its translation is CSAPEQGATGELFF.

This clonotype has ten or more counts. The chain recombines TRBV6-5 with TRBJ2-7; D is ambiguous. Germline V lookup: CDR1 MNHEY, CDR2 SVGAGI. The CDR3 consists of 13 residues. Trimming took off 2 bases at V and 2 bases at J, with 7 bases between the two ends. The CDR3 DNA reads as TGTGCCAGCAGTTACGGCCAGACCTACGAGCAGTACTTC. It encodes CASSYGQTYEQYF.

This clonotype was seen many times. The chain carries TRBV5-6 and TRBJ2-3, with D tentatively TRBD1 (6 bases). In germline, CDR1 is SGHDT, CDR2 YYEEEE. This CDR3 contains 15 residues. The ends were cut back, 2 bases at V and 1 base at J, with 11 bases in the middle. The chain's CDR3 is CASSFPGARTDTQYF. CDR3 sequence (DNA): TGTGCCAGCAGCTTCCCAGGGGCCCGCACAGATACGCAGTATTTT.

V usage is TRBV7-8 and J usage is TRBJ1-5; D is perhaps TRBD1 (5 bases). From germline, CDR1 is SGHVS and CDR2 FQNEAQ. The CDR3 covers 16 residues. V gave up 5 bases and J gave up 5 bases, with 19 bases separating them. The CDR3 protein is CASSPTPYQGDQPQHF. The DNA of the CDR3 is TGTGCCAGCAGCCCCACCCCTTACCAGGGAGATCAGCCCCAGCATTTT.

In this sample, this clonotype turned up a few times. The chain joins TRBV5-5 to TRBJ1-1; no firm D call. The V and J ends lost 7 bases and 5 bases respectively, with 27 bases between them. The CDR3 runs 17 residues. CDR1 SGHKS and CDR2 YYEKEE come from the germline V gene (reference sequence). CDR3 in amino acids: CASRALWRPSRETEAFF. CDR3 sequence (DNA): TGTGCCAGCCGTGCCCTCTGGAGACCTAGTAGGGAGACTGAAGCTTTCTTT.

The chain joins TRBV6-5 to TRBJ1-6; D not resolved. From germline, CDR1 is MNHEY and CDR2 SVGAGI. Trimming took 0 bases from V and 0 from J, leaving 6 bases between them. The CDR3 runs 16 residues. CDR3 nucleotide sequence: TGTGCCAGCAGTTACTCGATAAGCTCCTATAATTCACCCCTCCACTTT. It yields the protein CASSYSISSYNSPLHF.

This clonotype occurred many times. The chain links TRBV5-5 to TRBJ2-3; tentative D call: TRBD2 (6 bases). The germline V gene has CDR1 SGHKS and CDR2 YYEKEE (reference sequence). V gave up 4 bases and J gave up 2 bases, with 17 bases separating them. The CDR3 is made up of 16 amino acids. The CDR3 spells CASSGGGGATTDTQYF. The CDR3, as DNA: TGTGCCAGCAGCGGGGGAGGCGGGGCGACCACAGATACGCAGTATTTT. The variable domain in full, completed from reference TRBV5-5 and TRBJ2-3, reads DAGVTQSPTHLIKTRGQQVTLRCSPISGHKSVSWYQQVLGQGPQFIFQYYEKEERGRGNFPDRFSARQFPNYSSELNVNALLLGDSALYLCASSGGGGATTDTQYFGPGTRLTVL.

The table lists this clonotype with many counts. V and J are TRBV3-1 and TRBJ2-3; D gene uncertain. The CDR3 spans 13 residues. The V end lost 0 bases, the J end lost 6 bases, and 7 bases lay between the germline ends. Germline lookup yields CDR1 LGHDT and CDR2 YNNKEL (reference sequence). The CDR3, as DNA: TGTGCCAGCAGCCAAGAACATAGGGATACGCAGTATTTT. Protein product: CASSQEHRDTQYF.

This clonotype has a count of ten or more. CDR3 loop: CASSQEGTSGYNEQFF. In DNA, the CDR3 is TGTGCCAGCAGCCAAGAAGGGACTAGCGGTTACAATGAGCAGTTCTTC. The chain couples TRBV4-2 to TRBJ2-1, with 11 bases lining up with TRBD2. The CDR3 runs 16 residues. CDR1 is LGHNA and CDR2 is YNFKEQ in the germline V gene. V gave up 0 bases and J gave up 4 bases; unmatched junction bases: 2.

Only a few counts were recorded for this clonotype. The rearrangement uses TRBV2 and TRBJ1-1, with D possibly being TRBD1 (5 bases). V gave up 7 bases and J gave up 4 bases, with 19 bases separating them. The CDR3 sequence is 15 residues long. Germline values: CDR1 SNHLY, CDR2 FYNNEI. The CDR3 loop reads CASKLPVGGGTEAFF. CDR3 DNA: TGTGCCAGCAAATTGCCCGTGGGGGGGGGCACTGAAGCTTTCTTT.

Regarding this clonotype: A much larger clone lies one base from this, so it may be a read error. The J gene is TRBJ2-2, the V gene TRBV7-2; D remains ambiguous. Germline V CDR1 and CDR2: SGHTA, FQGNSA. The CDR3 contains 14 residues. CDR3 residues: CASSLPRSTEELFF. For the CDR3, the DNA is TGTGCCAGCAGCTTACCGCGGAGCACCGAGGAGCTGTTTTTT.

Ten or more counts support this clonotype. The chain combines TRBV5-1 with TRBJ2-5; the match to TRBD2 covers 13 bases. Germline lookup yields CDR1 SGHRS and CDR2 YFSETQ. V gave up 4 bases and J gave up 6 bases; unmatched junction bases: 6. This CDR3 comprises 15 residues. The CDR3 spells CASSQGTSGAKTQYF. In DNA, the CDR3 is TGCGCCAGCAGCCAAGGGACTAGCGGGGCTAAGACCCAGTACTTC.

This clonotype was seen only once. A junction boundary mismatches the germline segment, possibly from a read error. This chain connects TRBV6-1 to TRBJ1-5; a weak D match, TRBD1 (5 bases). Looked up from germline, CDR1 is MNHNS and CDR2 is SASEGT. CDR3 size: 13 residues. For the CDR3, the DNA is TGTGCCAGCAGGGCAGGGAGCACTCAGCCCCAGCATTTT. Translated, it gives CASRAGSTQPQHF.

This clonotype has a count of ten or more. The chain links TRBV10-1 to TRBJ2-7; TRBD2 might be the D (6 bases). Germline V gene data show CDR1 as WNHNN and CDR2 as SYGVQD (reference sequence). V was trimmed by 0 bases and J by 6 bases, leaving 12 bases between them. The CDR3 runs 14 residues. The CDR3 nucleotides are TGCGCCAGCAGTGAGTCGGGGACTGCCGGCGAGCAGTACTTC. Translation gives CASSESGTAGEQYF.

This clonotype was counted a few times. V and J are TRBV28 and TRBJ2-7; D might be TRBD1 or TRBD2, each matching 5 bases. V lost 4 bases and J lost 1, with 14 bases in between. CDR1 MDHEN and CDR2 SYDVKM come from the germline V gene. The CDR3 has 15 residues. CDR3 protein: CASSWDPGKSYEQYF. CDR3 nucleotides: TGTGCCAGCAGTTGGGACCCGGGGAAGTCCTACGAGCAGTACTTC.

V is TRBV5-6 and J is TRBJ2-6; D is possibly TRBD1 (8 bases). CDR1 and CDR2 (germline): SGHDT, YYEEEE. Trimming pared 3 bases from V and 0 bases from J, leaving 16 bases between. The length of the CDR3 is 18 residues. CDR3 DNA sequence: TGTGCCAGCAGCTCGGGAGGACAGGGCTACTCTGGGGCCAACGTCCTGACTTTC. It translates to CASSSGGQGYSGANVLTF.

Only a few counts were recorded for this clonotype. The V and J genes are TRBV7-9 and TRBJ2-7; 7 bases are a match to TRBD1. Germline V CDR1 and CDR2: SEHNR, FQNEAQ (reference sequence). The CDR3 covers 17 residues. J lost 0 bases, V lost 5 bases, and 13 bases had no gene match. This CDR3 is CASSLLTGLPNSYEQYF. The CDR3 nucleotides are TGTGCCAGCAGCCTCCTGACAGGGCTCCCTAACTCCTACGAGCAGTACTTC.

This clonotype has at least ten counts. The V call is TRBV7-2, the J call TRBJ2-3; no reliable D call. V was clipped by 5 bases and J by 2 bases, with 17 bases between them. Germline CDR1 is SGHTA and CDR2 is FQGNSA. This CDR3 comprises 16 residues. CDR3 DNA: TGTGCCAGCAGCCCATTCCCTGGAGTTTCCACAGATACGCAGTATTTT. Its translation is CASSPFPGVSTDTQYF.

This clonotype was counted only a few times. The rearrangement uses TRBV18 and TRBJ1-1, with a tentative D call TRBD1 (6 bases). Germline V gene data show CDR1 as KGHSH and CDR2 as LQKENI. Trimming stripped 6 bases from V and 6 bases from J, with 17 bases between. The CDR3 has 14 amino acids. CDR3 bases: TGTGCCAGCTCCCCGACAGGAAATACGGCTGAAGCTTTCTTT. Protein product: CASSPTGNTAEAFF.

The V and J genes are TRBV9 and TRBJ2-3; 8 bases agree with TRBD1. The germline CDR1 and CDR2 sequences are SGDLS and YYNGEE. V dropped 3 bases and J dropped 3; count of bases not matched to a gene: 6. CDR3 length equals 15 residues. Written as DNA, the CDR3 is TGTGCCAGCAGCGCCGGACAGGGAGAAACAGATACGCAGTATTTT. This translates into CASSAGQGETDTQYF.

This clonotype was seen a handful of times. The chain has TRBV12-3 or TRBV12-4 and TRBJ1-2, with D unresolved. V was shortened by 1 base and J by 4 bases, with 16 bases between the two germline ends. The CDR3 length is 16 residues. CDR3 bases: TGTGCCAGCAGTTTAGGGAGACGGTCCTTTAGCTATGGCTACACCTTC. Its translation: CASSLGRRSFSYGYTF.